What follows is one T cell receptor (beta chain) and its context. These data come from a study of CD8+ T cells in alopecia areata. The sequencing template was cDNA reverse transcribed from extracted RNA. Sequencing used immunoSEQ multiplex PCR; TCRdb keeps in-frame clones, though not all of them. The sample has more than 75,000 clones; 35% to 45% are singletons. V was shortened by 2 bases and J by 0 bases, with 18 bases between the two germline ends. Germline-derived CDR1 and CDR2 are SGHRS and YFSETQ. This CDR3 has 19 amino acids. This clonotype originated in a human donor with alopecia areata. The chain is built from TRBV5-1 and TRBJ2-6; D remains unclear. Sequenced material: CD4+ T cells sorted from blood. The CDR3 region is CASSFPPGLSLSGANVLTF. In DNA, the CDR3 is TGCGCCAGCAGCTTCCCACCGGGCCTGTCCCTCTCTGGGGCCAACGTCCTGACTTTC.